The 30 T cell receptor beta chains below come from one sample, sequenced in a study of T cell responses to AZD1222 COVID-19 vaccine. Repertoires were generated with immunoSEQ multiplex PCR, while TCRdb's copy carries only in-frame clones and drops some. The table records around 99,000 clones, roughly 92% of them present only once. The input for sequencing was peripheral blood, taken on day 0 of AZD1222 vaccination. Receptors originate from an adult in good health.

This chain links TRBV5-6 with TRBJ1-1; D gene unclear. In germline, CDR1 is SGHDT, CDR2 YYEEEE. This CDR3 is built from 15 residues. V was trimmed by 0 bases and J by 1 base, leaving 10 bases between them. Here the CDR3 reads CASSLGSRQNTEAFF. The DNA for the CDR3 is TGTGCCAGCAGCTTGGGTTCTCGGCAGAACACTGAAGCTTTCTTT.

This chain joins TRBV3-1 (or the pseudogene TRBV3-2) and TRBJ2-7; TRBD1 might be the D (6 bases). Trimming left V 1 base short and J 0 bases short, with 10 bases between. Germline V gene lookup returns CDR1 LGHDT and CDR2 YNNKEL (reference sequence). This CDR3 has 15 amino acids. Here the CDR3 reads CASSQVTGSSYEQYF. CDR3 coding DNA: TGTGCCAGCAGCCAAGTAACAGGGAGCTCCTACGAGCAGTACTTC.

The J gene is TRBJ2-3, the V gene TRBV5-1, with TRBD2 as a possible D gene (7 bases). Trimming stripped 1 base from V and 4 bases from J, with 10 bases between. The CDR3 totals 14 residues. Germline CDR1 and CDR2: SGHRS and YFSETQ. CDR3 sequence: CASSLRGASDTQYF. CDR3 sequence (DNA): TGCGCCAGCAGCTTGCGGGGGGCATCAGATACGCAGTATTTT.

The chain has TRBV5-1 and TRBJ1-5; D may be TRBD1 (6 bases). Trimming cost V 2 bases and J 7 bases, with 16 bases left between them. Germline V gives CDR1 SGHRS, CDR2 YFSETQ. The CDR3 is 15 residues long. CDR3 sequence: CASSLSGGAGQPQHF. In DNA, the CDR3 is TGCGCCAGCAGCTTATCCGGGGGCGCGGGGCAGCCCCAGCATTTT.

The chain links TRBV5-1 to TRBJ2-2, with D perhaps TRBD1 (5 bases). The germline V gene encodes CDR1 SGHRS and CDR2 YFSETQ. V gave up 5 bases and J gave up 1 base, with 9 bases separating them. The CDR3 totals 14 residues. The CDR3 here is CASSSGQNTGELFF. CDR3 sequence (DNA): TGCGCCAGCAGTTCCGGACAGAACACCGGGGAGCTGTTTTTT.

This chain connects TRBV7-9 to TRBJ2-2; no definite D call. The length of the CDR3 is 13 residues. CDR1 and CDR2 (germline): SEHNR, FQNEAQ (reference sequence). V was pared by 1 base and J by 7 bases, with 7 bases between. CDR3 sequence: CASSLGVNGELFF. The CDR3 DNA reads as TGTGCCAGCAGCTTAGGGGTAAACGGGGAGCTGTTTTTT.

The V gene is TRBV19, the J gene TRBJ2-1; possible D gene TRBD2, 5 bases. Germline lookup yields CDR1 LNHDA and CDR2 SQIVND (reference sequence). Deletions cut 6 bases from V and 1 base from J, with 19 bases between. The CDR3 is 17 residues long. In nucleotides, the CDR3 is TGTGCCAGTAGCCCGGATCGGAGGAGCTTGTCCTACAATGAGCAGTTCTTC. This sequence encodes CASSPDRRSLSYNEQFF.

This sequence joins TRBV24-1 and TRBJ2-3; 8 positions match TRBD2. V shed 4 bases, J shed 1 base, and the junction held 0 bases outside the gene matches. CDR3 length: 14 residues. Looked up from germline, CDR1 is KGHDR and CDR2 is SFDVKD. CDR3 amino acids: CATSERGGTDTQYF. The CDR3 nucleotides are TGTGCCACCAGTGAGCGGGGGGGCACAGATACGCAGTATTTT.

This rearrangement joins TRBV10-2 to TRBJ1-6; TRBD1 agrees at 9 bases. Losses at the gene ends were 7 bases for V and 7 bases for J; bases not matched to a gene: 8. CDR1 is WSHSY, CDR2 SAAADI, per germline. This CDR3 is 15 amino acids long. The DNA for the CDR3 is TGCGCCAGCAACCCCCAGACAGGGGGAAATTCACCCCTCCACTTT. Translated, it gives CASNPQTGGNSPLHF.

The genes are TRBV11-2 and TRBJ2-7, with D unclear. The CDR3 is 11 amino acids. V gave up 3 bases and J gave up 5 bases, with 5 bases separating them. Germline loops: CDR1 SGHAT, CDR2 FQNNGV. CDR3 nucleotides: TGTGCCAGCAGCTTCCGAAACGAGCAGTACTTC. Protein: CASSFRNEQYF.

The chain recombines TRBV4-2 with TRBJ2-1, with 7 bases lining up with TRBD2. Germline trimming cut 0 bases from V and 2 bases from J; bases unmatched to any gene: 7. The CDR3 has 17 residues. Germline CDR1 is LGHNA and CDR2 is YNFKEQ. CDR3 DNA: TGTGCCAGCAGCCAAGACAACCCCCTAGCGGCCTACAATGAGCAGTTCTTC. Its translation is CASSQDNPLAAYNEQFF.

The chain combines TRBV7-2 with TRBJ2-2; D is perhaps TRBD2 (6 bases). This CDR3 comprises 14 residues. Germline values: CDR1 SGHTA, CDR2 FQGNSA. The V gene lost 5 bases and the J gene lost 1 base, with 8 bases spanning the gap. CDR3: CASSGRLNTGELFF. The CDR3, as DNA: TGTGCCAGCAGCGGGAGGTTGAACACCGGGGAGCTGTTTTTT.

The chain joins TRBV6-5 to TRBJ1-6; 7 nucleotides align to TRBD1. V trimming: 2 bases; J trimming: 10 bases; junction bases outside the gene matches: 5. Germline loops: CDR1 MNHEY, CDR2 SVGAGI. This CDR3 is 14 amino acids long. CDR3 region: CASSYDRVRSPLHF. The CDR3 nucleotides are TGTGCCAGCAGTTACGACAGGGTTCGATCACCCCTCCACTTT.

This sequence joins TRBV6-2 or TRBV6-3 and TRBJ2-2, with TRBD1 as a possible D gene (5 bases). The CDR3 spans 14 residues. Germline V gene sequence: CDR1 MNHEY, CDR2 SVGEGT. V was clipped by 2 bases and J by 4 bases, with 8 bases between them. The CDR3 spells CASSYRGVTGELFF. The DNA for the CDR3 is TGTGCCAGCAGTTACAGGGGCGTCACCGGGGAGCTGTTTTTT.

J is TRBJ2-1 and V is TRBV6-5, with D perhaps TRBD1 (6 bases). V lost 6 bases, J lost 10 bases, and 19 bases lay in between. CDR3 length: 14 residues. Looked up from germline, CDR1 is MNHEY and CDR2 is SVGAGI. In DNA, the CDR3 is TGTGCCAGCAGGATTCTCAGGGGTACGGGGGAGCAGTTCTTC. This encodes CASRILRGTGEQFF.

CDR3 sequence reads: CASSRWGSQRNTGELFF. The DNA of the CDR3 is TGTGCCAGCAGCCGCTGGGGCAGCCAACGGAACACCGGGGAGCTGTTTTTT. The gene calls are TRBV7-3 and TRBJ2-2, with a weak D call TRBD1 (5 bases). Trimming cost V 5 bases and J 1 base, with 17 bases left between them. Germline CDR1 SGHTA, CDR2 FQGTGA. The CDR3 has 17 residues.

The rearrangement uses TRBV19 and TRBJ1-5; tentatively, D is TRBD1 (6 bases). This CDR3 is 15 amino acids long. Germline values: CDR1 LNHDA, CDR2 SQIVND (reference sequence). The germline V and J ends were trimmed by 7 bases and 3 bases, with 16 bases remaining between them. CDR3 sequence (DNA): TGTGCCAGTACTCCCCCGGGGGCAGTCAATCAGCCCCAGCATTTT. As protein: CASTPPGAVNQPQHF.

The chain employs TRBV7-9 and TRBJ2-1; D call uncertain. V lost 2 bases to trimming and J lost 5 bases, with 7 bases between them. Germline V gives CDR1 SEHNR, CDR2 FQNEAQ (reference sequence). The CDR3 loop spans 13 amino acids. The CDR3 region has the DNA TGTGCCAGCAGCTTAATCGGCGACAATGAGCAGTTCTTC. Translating it yields CASSLIGDNEQFF.

The chain carries TRBV19 and TRBJ1-1; D uncertain. Germline values: CDR1 LNHDA, CDR2 SQIVND (reference sequence). CDR3 length: 9 amino acids. V was pared by 7 bases and J by 12 bases, with 9 bases between. The CDR3 sequence is CASTPGTFF. DNA of the CDR3: TGTGCCAGTACCCCTGGAACTTTCTTT. The full variable domain, rest sourced from reference TRBV19 and TRBJ1-1, is DGGITQSPKYLFRKEGQNVTLSCEQNLNHDAMYWYRQDPGQGLRLIYYSQIVNDFQKGDIAEGYSVSREKKESFPLTVTSAQKNPTAFYLCASTPGTFFGQGTRLTVV.

This clone came up a few times. The V gene is TRBV27, the J gene TRBJ1-1; D gene ambiguous. Germline V CDR1 and CDR2: MNHEY, SMNVEV (reference sequence). CDR3 size: 13 residues. V gave up 3 bases and J gave up 3 bases, with 8 bases separating them. For the CDR3, the DNA is TGTGCCAGCAGTTTCTTTGATGACACTGAAGCTTTCTTT. As protein: CASSFFDDTEAFF.

The chain joins TRBV4-1 to TRBJ1-3, with TRBD1 as a possible D gene (6 bases). The ends were cut back, 0 bases at V and 1 base at J, with 13 bases in the middle. The CDR3 consists of 17 residues. From germline, CDR1 is MGHRA and CDR2 YSYEKL. CDR3 region: CASSQDGSQGSGNTIYF. In DNA, the CDR3 is TGCGCCAGCAGCCAAGATGGGTCCCAGGGGTCTGGAAACACCATATATTTT.

The chain is built from TRBV15 and TRBJ2-2; unclear D gene. Deletions cut 2 bases from V and 1 base from J, with 14 bases between. The CDR3 runs to 17 residues. Germline V gives CDR1 LNHNV, CDR2 YYDKDF (reference sequence). The CDR3 DNA reads TGTGCCACCAGCAGATTGATTGGTAGCTTGAACACCGGGGAGCTGTTTTTT. Its protein is CATSRLIGSLNTGELFF.

The chain combines TRBV29-1 with TRBJ2-7; D might be TRBD1 or TRBD2, each matching 6 bases. Trimming cost V 5 bases and J 6 bases, with 17 bases left between them. Germline values: CDR1 SQVTM, CDR2 ANQGSEA. CDR3 length: 13 amino acids. The CDR3: CSVRPPQGGEQYF. For the CDR3, the DNA is TGCAGCGTTCGCCCTCCACAGGGAGGCGAGCAGTACTTC.

The V and J genes are TRBV24-1 and TRBJ1-2; 7 bases map to TRBD1. This CDR3 has 14 amino acids. The germline V gene has CDR1 KGHDR and CDR2 SFDVKD. V trimming: 5 bases; J trimming: 4 bases; junction bases outside the gene matches: 6. In DNA, the CDR3 is TGTGCCACCAGTGGCCCTGGGACAGCCTATGGCTACACCTTC. Protein sequence: CATSGPGTAYGYTF.

The genes are TRBV18 and TRBJ1-3; possibly TRBD1 for D (6 bases). The V end was cut by 6 bases, the J end by 3 bases, with 15 bases between. This CDR3 has 15 amino acids. Germline CDR1 and CDR2: KGHSH and LQKENI. CDR3 region: CASSPGAQGGNTIYF. CDR3 DNA sequence: TGTGCCAGCTCCCCGGGGGCACAGGGTGGAAACACCATATATTTT.

V usage is TRBV29-1 and J usage is TRBJ2-7; 12 bases map to TRBD1. V shed 4 bases, J shed 3 bases, and the junction held 4 bases outside the gene matches. The length of the CDR3 is 14 residues. Germline V gene data show CDR1 as SQVTM and CDR2 as ANQGSEA. The CDR3 region has the DNA TGCAGCGTTGCCCGGGACAGGGGGCTCTACGAGCAGTACTTC. Translated: CSVARDRGLYEQYF.

The chain is built from TRBV20-1 and TRBJ2-7; perhaps TRBD2 as D (5 bases). Germline loops: CDR1 DFQATT, CDR2 SNEGSKA (reference sequence). Trimming shortened V by 6 bases and J by 7 bases, and 13 bases separated the two germline ends. The CDR3 runs 11 residues. CDR3: CSAPQRAEQYF. The CDR3 DNA is TGCAGTGCGCCCCAGAGGGCGGAGCAGTACTTC.

Only a few counts were recorded for this clone. The gene calls are TRBV7-2 and TRBJ2-3; 13 bases are a match to TRBD2. The CDR3 totals 16 residues. Looked up from germline, CDR1 is SGHTA and CDR2 is FQGNSA. Germline trimming cut 4 bases from V and 3 bases from J; bases unmatched to any gene: 4. The CDR3 DNA follows: TGTGCCAGCAGCTCGGGACTAGCGGGACAAACAGATACGCAGTATTTT. It encodes CASSSGLAGQTDTQYF.

The rearrangement joins TRBV19 to TRBJ1-2; D is uncertain. From germline, CDR1 is LNHDA and CDR2 SQIVND (reference sequence). V lost 1 base, J lost 2 bases, and 14 bases lay in between. The CDR3 loop spans 16 amino acids. This chain's CDR3 is CASSIVPGMGNYGYTF. The CDR3 bases are TGTGCCAGTAGTATAGTTCCGGGAATGGGAAACTATGGCTACACCTTC. Supplemented by reference TRBV19 and TRBJ1-2, the full variable domain reads DGGITQSPKYLFRKEGQNVTLSCEQNLNHDAMYWYRQDPGQGLRLIYYSQIVNDFQKGDIAEGYSVSREKKESFPLTVTSAQKNPTAFYLCASSIVPGMGNYGYTFGSGTRLTVV.

The sample holds a few counts of this clone. The chain combines TRBV7-2 with TRBJ2-2; D is uncertain. This CDR3 spans 16 amino acids. Germline lookup yields CDR1 SGHTA and CDR2 FQGNSA. V was cut by 5 bases and J by 8 bases, with 21 bases left in between. CDR3 amino acids: CASSPTRLATGGELFF. As DNA, the CDR3 is TGTGCCAGCAGCCCAACTCGTCTGGCGACTGGGGGGGAGCTGTTTTTT.